This TCR beta chain emerged from a study of blood T cell repertoires in COVID-19. The Seattle site enrolled patients during active infection and followed them longitudinally. This CDR3 comprises 12 residues. V dropped 3 bases and J dropped 5 bases, with 6 bases sitting between them. In germline, CDR1 is LGHDT, CDR2 YNNKEL (reference sequence). In the source study's methods: Amplification with reference gene primers provided the estimates of nucleated cell counts. Clones were read by immunoSEQ multiplex PCR, and TCRdb kept only the in-frame ones, dropping some. From that table come the V and J calls and clone size; the DNA was used to work out D and trimming. The table records 410,000 or so clones, 89% of them present only once.

The chain carries TRBV3-1 (or the pseudogene TRBV3-2) and TRBJ2-3, with TRBD1 as a possible D gene (5 bases). Material: peripheral blood. This receptor was taken from a woman between 40 and 55 years old with COVID-19, enrolled during active disease. CDR3 sequence reads: CASSQGQDTQYF. The CDR3 nucleotides read TGTGCCAGCAGCCAGGGGCAAGATACGCAGTATTTT.